Listed here are 22 T cell receptor beta chains from one sample, sequenced in a study of siplizumab effects on memory and regulatory T cells. Only in-frame clones appear in the TCRdb table, and some are missing; sequencing was by immunoSEQ multiplex PCR. The table records 100,000 or so clones, around nine tenths of them present only once. The sample was non-Treg CD4+ T cells sorted from blood. These receptors were taken from a human donor in good health.

This chain joins TRBV6-6 and TRBJ2-1, with D possibly matching TRBD1 (7 bases). V dropped 5 bases and J dropped 4 bases, with 15 bases sitting between them. Germline loops: CDR1 MNHNY, CDR2 SVGAGI (reference sequence). There are 15 residues in the CDR3. In DNA form, the CDR3 reads TGTGCCAGCAGTCGGTCAGGGGGAGGATACAATGAGCAGTTCTTC. Amino acid sequence: CASSRSGGGYNEQFF.

The chain links TRBV6-5 to TRBJ2-5; 7 bases are shared with TRBD1. V was clipped by 2 bases and J by 2 bases; unmatched bases: 2. The CDR3 has 14 residues. The germline V gene has CDR1 MNHEY and CDR2 SVGAGI. The CDR3 nucleotides read TGTGCCAGCAGTTACGGCAGGGGGCAAGAGACCCAGTACTTC. Amino acid sequence: CASSYGRGQETQYF.

The rearrangement joins TRBV30 to TRBJ1-1, with 7 bases matching TRBD1. V lost 5 bases to trimming and J lost 1 base; unmatched junction nucleotides: 7. This CDR3 region has 14 residues. Germline assignment: CDR1 GTSNPN and CDR2 SVGIG (reference sequence). The DNA of the CDR3 is TGTGCCTGGGAGTTAGGGACAGAGAACACTGAAGCTTTCTTT. Translated, it gives CAWELGTENTEAFF.

This clone has only a few counts. The chain uses TRBV25-1 and TRBJ1-5, with 8 nucleotides matching TRBD1. The CDR3 has 14 residues. J lost 6 bases, V lost 6 bases, and 7 bases had no gene match. The germline CDR1 and CDR2 sequences are MGHDK and SYGVNS. The CDR3 DNA sequence: TGTGCCAGCAGCGAAACAGGGGGAAGTCAGCCCCAGCATTTT. Translated: CASSETGGSQPQHF.

V usage is TRBV5-5 and J usage is TRBJ2-3; D gene uncertain. From germline, CDR1 is SGHKS and CDR2 YYEKEE (reference sequence). CDR3 length equals 11 residues. The ends were cut back, 7 bases at V and 3 bases at J, with 6 bases in the middle. The CDR3 nucleotides read TGTGCCAGCTCGCATACAGATACGCAGTATTTT. Protein product: CASSHTDTQYF.

V gene TRBV18 combines with J gene TRBJ1-1; 11 nucleotides line up with TRBD1. The CDR3 has 17 residues. V was pared by 4 bases and J by 0 bases, with 7 bases of the junction left unmatched. The germline gives CDR1 KGHSH, CDR2 LQKENI. The CDR3 reads CASSRTGQGGMNTEAFF. CDR3 sequence (DNA): TGTGCCAGCTCACGGACGGGACAGGGGGGGATGAACACTGAAGCTTTCTTT.

This clone appeared once. The chain uses TRBV6-1 and TRBJ1-1; D gene ambiguous. Trimming stripped 2 bases from V and 1 base from J, with 8 bases between. The CDR3 runs 14 residues. CDR1 MNHNS and CDR2 SASEGT come from the germline V gene. CDR3 bases: TGTGCCAGCAGTGAAATTAGCTCGAACACTGAAGCTTTCTTT. Protein sequence: CASSEISSNTEAFF.

The chain joins TRBV9 to TRBJ2-7; 10 positions agree with TRBD1. The germline gives CDR1 SGDLS, CDR2 YYNGEE. This CDR3 has 15 residues. Trimming at V came to 0 bases and at J to 7 bases, leaving 7 bases not matched to a gene. The CDR3 nucleotides read TGTGCCAGCAGCGTAGCCGGGACAGGGGAGGGTGAGCAGTACTTC. Residues: CASSVAGTGEGEQYF.

V is TRBV10-3 and J is TRBJ2-1, with 9 bases identical to TRBD1. This CDR3 is built from 17 residues. Germline V gene data show CDR1 as ENHRY and CDR2 as SYGVKD. Trimming took 0 bases from V and 4 from J; bases not matched to a gene: 7. CDR3 loop: CAISESRGTGKYNEQFF. The CDR3 DNA reads TGTGCCATCAGTGAGTCACGGGGGACAGGGAAGTACAATGAGCAGTTCTTC.

V and J are TRBV28 and TRBJ1-2, with D possibly TRBD1 on 6 matching bases. The ends were cut back, 5 bases at V and 9 bases at J, with 16 bases in the middle. The CDR3 sequence is 13 residues long. Germline-derived CDR1 and CDR2 are MDHEN and SYDVKM. CDR3 nucleotide sequence: TGTGCCAGCAGTCCTTGGGGGCAATACAGCTACACCTTC. It encodes CASSPWGQYSYTF.

V usage is TRBV18 and J usage is TRBJ1-2; weak D call: TRBD1 (5 bases). The germline gives CDR1 KGHSH, CDR2 LQKENI. This CDR3 contains 15 residues. Trimming shortened V by 2 bases and J by 3 bases, and 13 bases separated the two germline ends. As DNA, the CDR3 is TGTGCCAGCTCACCATTGCAAGACAGCTACTATGGCTACACCTTC. Translating it yields CASSPLQDSYYGYTF.

The chain is built from TRBV4-1 and TRBJ1-2, with a possible D match to TRBD1 (6 bases). The ends were cut back, 2 bases at V and 0 bases at J, with 10 bases in the middle. The CDR3 is 15 residues long. The germline V gene encodes CDR1 MGHRA and CDR2 YSYEKL. The CDR3 sequence is CASSQTGRSNYGYTF. CDR3 sequence (DNA): TGCGCCAGCAGCCAAACAGGGCGCTCTAACTATGGCTACACCTTC.

This chain connects TRBV18 to TRBJ1-5; D is ambiguous. Germline-derived CDR1 and CDR2 are KGHSH and LQKENI. There are 14 residues in the CDR3. Trimming pared 3 bases from V and 4 bases from J, leaving 10 bases between. The CDR3 reads CASSPWDVNQPQHF. The CDR3 DNA is TGTGCCAGCTCACCCTGGGATGTTAATCAGCCCCAGCATTTT.

The V call is TRBV5-8, the J call TRBJ2-1, with 12 bases that match TRBD2. The CDR3 is 15 amino acids. From germline, CDR1 is SGHTS and CDR2 YDEGEE. The ends lost 2 bases at V and 10 bases at J; junction bases unmatched: 7. CDR3 coding DNA: TGTGCCAGCAGCTTTGGTCGGGGACTAGCGGGCGAGCAGTTCTTC. It specifies CASSFGRGLAGEQFF.

J is TRBJ2-7 and V is TRBV27, with 9 bases matching TRBD1. V shed 2 bases and J 3 bases; nucleotides not matched to a gene: 8. This CDR3 is 16 amino acids long. CDR1 and CDR2 (germline): MNHEY, SMNVEV (reference sequence). CDR3 DNA sequence: TGTGCCAGCAGTTTAAACCGGGACAGGGCTTACTACGAGCAGTACTTC. Protein product: CASSLNRDRAYYEQYF.

The V and J genes are TRBV5-5 and TRBJ1-3; perhaps TRBD1 as D (5 bases). CDR3 size: 16 residues. Deletions cut 7 bases from V and 2 bases from J, with 19 bases between. Germline V lookup: CDR1 SGHKS, CDR2 YYEKEE (reference sequence). The CDR3 DNA reads as TGTGCCAGCTCACCCGACGGGGGGAGGACTGGAAACACCATATATTTT. It encodes CASSPDGGRTGNTIYF.

V gene TRBV30 combines with J gene TRBJ2-1, with 13 bases aligning to TRBD2. Germline CDR1 and CDR2: GTSNPN and SVGIG (reference sequence). V was clipped by 3 bases and J by 10 bases; unmatched bases: 9. The CDR3 extends over 15 amino acids. CDR3 nucleotide sequence: TGTGCCTGGAGCGTACTAGCGGGAGGGCCGATGGAGCAGTTCTTC. It codes for CAWSVLAGGPMEQFF.

The chain employs TRBV6-5 and TRBJ2-7; possible D gene TRBD2, 5 bases. Germline CDR1 is MNHEY and CDR2 is SVGAGI. The CDR3 covers 15 residues. V was trimmed by 5 bases and J by 3 bases, leaving 17 bases between them. CDR3 sequence reads: CASSREGLSGYEQYF. The CDR3 nucleotides read TGTGCCAGCAGTCGGGAAGGCCTAAGTGGCTACGAGCAGTACTTC.

The chain links TRBV30 to TRBJ1-1; perhaps TRBD1 as D (6 bases). CDR3 size: 14 residues. Trimming took 5 bases from V and 1 from J, leaving 14 bases between them. Germline CDR1 and CDR2: GTSNPN and SVGIG (reference sequence). The DNA of the CDR3 is TGTGCCTGGGCTTGGGCAGGGGCGAACACTGAAGCTTTCTTT. It is translated as CAWAWAGANTEAFF.

This chain links TRBV30 with TRBJ1-5, with D hard to call. The CDR3 totals 15 residues. Germline-derived CDR1 and CDR2 are GTSNPN and SVGIG (reference sequence). V was shortened by 3 bases and J by 0 bases, with 12 bases between the two germline ends. CDR3 loop: CAWSISGFSNQPQHF. Written as DNA, the CDR3 is TGTGCCTGGAGCATTAGTGGGTTTAGCAATCAGCCCCAGCATTTT.

The J gene is TRBJ1-1, the V gene TRBV18; possibly TRBD1 for D (6 bases). Germline CDR1 KGHSH, CDR2 LQKENI. CDR3 size: 16 residues. Trimming left V 0 bases short and J 1 base short, with 12 bases between. CDR3 loop: CASSPPSGARNTEAFF. CDR3 in DNA: TGTGCCAGCTCACCACCGTCGGGGGCCAGGAACACTGAAGCTTTCTTT.

The chain couples TRBV30 to TRBJ2-3; 8 nucleotides match TRBD2. Germline CDR1 and CDR2: GTSNPN and SVGIG (reference sequence). The CDR3 length is 14 residues. The V segment lost 4 bases and the J segment 2 bases; nucleotides outside the gene matches: 5. The chain's CDR3 is CAWITAGATDTQYF. CDR3 sequence (DNA): TGTGCCTGGATTACAGCGGGAGCCACAGATACGCAGTATTTT.